The present entry profiles one TCR beta chain with its context. Its antigen is currently unknown. Other DNA sequences in this specimen translate into the identical CDR3. The CDR3 has 14 amino acids. Germline V gene data show CDR1 as SGHVS and CDR2 as FNYEAQ. Between the trimmed V and J ends, which lost 0 bases and 2 bases, there was a span of 7 bases. These data belong to a study of cytomegalovirus exposure and HLA in healthy donors. Study results and limitations: Rare TCR sequences predominated, though certain public TCRs were found in many donors.

Using immunoSEQ multiplex PCR, the repertoire was profiled, and TCRdb retains in-frame clones only, with some absent. The sample lists 56,000 or so clones, 93% seen once, with 1.5% to 2% in the top ten. This chain links TRBV7-6 with TRBJ1-1; D possibly corresponds to TRBD1 (5 bases). The specimen sequenced was PBMCs. The TCR comes from a woman between 18 and 29 years old in good health and CMV-seropositive. CDR3 coding DNA: TGTGCCAGCAGCTTAGCCCAGGGTAACACTGAAGCTTTCTTT. Residues: CASSLAQGNTEAFF. Filled out from reference TRBV7-6 and TRBJ1-1, the complete variable domain reads GAGVSQSPRYKVTKRGQDVALRCDPISGHVSLYWYRQALGQGPEFLTYFNYEAQQDKSGLPNDRFSAERPEGSISTLTIQRTEQRDSAMYRCASSLAQGNTEAFFGQGTRLTVV.